Below, one TCR beta chain is given with its context. The assay was immunoSEQ multiplex PCR, and TCRdb's table has in-frame clones only and misses some. The sample yields about 160,000 clones, over 75% seen once. The sample comes from a study of blood T cell repertoires in COVID-19. Whole-study context: Samples came from the United States, Italy and Spain, spanning acute and convalescent COVID-19.

CDR1 and CDR2 (germline): SEHNR, FQNEAQ (reference sequence). There are 13 residues in the CDR3. Trimming stripped 0 bases from V and 2 bases from J, with 5 bases between. The chain employs TRBV7-9 and TRBJ2-7; no clear D gene. The source is a woman aged 40 to 50 with acute COVID-19. The sequenced material came from PBMCs or T cells enriched from blood (not recorded which). The CDR3 sequence is CASSLARTYEQYF. For the CDR3, the DNA is TGTGCCAGCAGCTTAGCGAGGACCTACGAGCAGTACTTC.